The 15 T cell receptor beta chains presented below share a single source sample, sequenced in a study of T cell repertoires in cytomegalovirus infection. Their cognate antigens are unknown. One entry per CDR3 protein results from TCRdb running MiXCR on the reads. The repertoire holds some 920,000 distinct CDR3 sequences, with more than 25% as singletons. This sample comprised cultured CD8+ T cells from PBMCs, obtained from culture after CMV antigen stimulation. Receptors were obtained from a human donor in good health (CMV status not recorded). Some clones in this sample may be carry-over from other donors' samples.

This clonotype was counted between two and nine times. This chain connects TRBV11-3 to TRBJ1-6; the D gene is possibly TRBD1 (5 bases). V lost 5 bases and J lost 6, with 14 bases in between. The CDR3 is 15 residues long. Germline CDR1 SGHNT, CDR2 YENEEA. Here the CDR3 reads CASSQSGRLNSPLHF. The CDR3 coding sequence is TGTGCCAGCAGCCAATCGGGACGGCTTAATTCACCCCTCCACTTT.

The chain combines TRBV11-2 with TRBJ1-2; D is possibly TRBD1 (5 bases). CDR1 SGHAT and CDR2 FQNNGV come from the germline V gene. This CDR3 comprises 16 residues. V gave up 4 bases and J gave up 7 bases, with 22 bases separating them. CDR3 loop: CASSSERRGGTSGYTF. Here the CDR3 DNA reads TGTGCCAGCAGCTCTGAAAGGAGGGGAGGGACTAGTGGCTACACCTTC.

The genes are TRBV2 and TRBJ2-7; possibly TRBD1 for D (6 bases). Germline lookup yields CDR1 SNHLY and CDR2 FYNNEI. Between the trimmed V and J ends, which lost 4 bases and 3 bases, there was a span of 25 bases. The CDR3 extends over 18 amino acids. DNA of the CDR3: TGTGCCAGCAGTGGCCCGCCTATCAGGGGCAGGGTTAACTACGAGCAGTACTTC. Translation gives CASSGPPIRGRVNYEQYF.

This clonotype was found a few times. This chain joins TRBV12-3 or TRBV12-4 and TRBJ1-2, with 7 bases lining up with TRBD1. V shed 4 bases and J 8 bases; nucleotides not matched to a gene: 7. This CDR3 has 13 amino acids. The CDR3 here is CASSYLTGYGYTF. CDR3 in DNA: TGTGCCAGCAGTTACTTGACAGGGTACGGCTACACCTTC.

The gene calls are TRBV9 and TRBJ1-1; D is ambiguous. V shed 3 bases and J shed 0 bases, with 9 bases lying between them. Germline V gives CDR1 SGDLS, CDR2 YYNGEE. The CDR3 is 14 amino acids. As DNA, the CDR3 is TGTGCCAGCAGCGGGTCACTTATGAACACTGAAGCTTTCTTT. Protein product: CASSGSLMNTEAFF.

The chain joins TRBV6-2 or TRBV6-3 to TRBJ2-1, with D perhaps TRBD2 (6 bases). Trimming removed 8 bases from V and 6 bases from J, with 11 bases in between. This CDR3 is built from 12 residues. Germline CDR1 MNHEY, CDR2 SVGEGT. This chain's CDR3 is CASGTVGNEQFF. CDR3 sequence (DNA): TGTGCCAGCGGGACTGTGGGCAATGAGCAGTTCTTC.

V is TRBV27 and J is TRBJ2-1; D uncertain. The CDR3 loop spans 12 amino acids. Per the germline V gene, CDR1 is MNHEY and CDR2 is SMNVEV (reference sequence). V lost 5 bases, J lost 6 bases, and 8 bases lay in between. The CDR3 bases are TGTGCCAGCAGTGGAGTATTCAATGAGCAGTTCTTC. It codes for CASSGVFNEQFF.

The chain carries TRBV15 and TRBJ2-1; perhaps TRBD2 as D (6 bases). The CDR3 is 17 amino acids. With 5 bases removed from V and 2 bases from J, the gap between germline ends came to 19 bases. From germline, CDR1 is LNHNV and CDR2 YYDKDF (reference sequence). The CDR3 sequence is CATSARREVPPYNEQFF. The CDR3 bases are TGTGCCACCAGCGCCCGGAGGGAGGTCCCACCCTACAATGAGCAGTTCTTC.

This clonotype was picked up many times. The V call is TRBV6-5, the J call TRBJ1-1; D gene uncertain. Trimming took off 1 base at V and 1 base at J, with 7 bases between the two ends. Germline-derived CDR1 and CDR2 are MNHEY and SVGAGI. The CDR3 covers 14 residues. The CDR3 nucleotides are TGTGCCAGCAGTTACTACGGTCCGAACACTGAAGCTTTCTTT. It encodes CASSYYGPNTEAFF.

The V and J genes are TRBV4-3 and TRBJ1-2; 7 nucleotides line up with TRBD1. J was trimmed by 4 bases and V by 3 bases; bases with no gene match: 2. CDR3 length: 13 amino acids. Germline-derived CDR1 and CDR2 are LGHNA and YSLEER. CDR3 protein: CASSQTGSYGYTF. CDR3 coding DNA: TGCGCCAGCAGCCAGACAGGGAGCTATGGCTACACCTTC.

This clonotype has only a few counts. The CDR3 loop is CATCRDTNQPQHF. The CDR3 DNA is TGTGCCACCTGCCGGGACACCAATCAGCCCCAGCATTTT. This sequence joins TRBV5-4 and TRBJ1-5, with a weak D call TRBD1 (6 bases). Germline-derived CDR1 and CDR2 are SGHNT and YYREEE (reference sequence). This CDR3 has 13 residues. Trimming shortened V by 9 bases and J by 3 bases, and 13 bases separated the two germline ends.

This clonotype has ten or more counts. V is TRBV7-6 and J is TRBJ2-1, with 14 positions matching TRBD2. V shed 5 bases, J shed 1 base, and the junction held 4 bases outside the gene matches. Germline V lookup: CDR1 SGHVS, CDR2 FNYEAQ. The CDR3 has 17 amino acids. The CDR3: CASSPGLAGASYNEQFF. In nucleotides, the CDR3 is TGTGCCAGCAGCCCGGGACTAGCGGGGGCATCCTACAATGAGCAGTTCTTC.

This clonotype has more than one count but fewer than ten. CDR3 sequence (DNA): TGTGCCAGCAGCCCCCCAGGGGGGGGTAAGAACACTGAAGCTTTCTTT. It codes for CASSPPGGGKNTEAFF. The chain recombines TRBV9 with TRBJ1-1; 7 nucleotides agree with TRBD1. The J segment lost 1 base and the V segment lost 4 bases, leaving 10 bases of the junction unmatched. Germline loops: CDR1 SGDLS, CDR2 YYNGEE. This CDR3 contains 16 residues.

The rearrangement joins TRBV19 to TRBJ2-7; the D call may be TRBD1 or TRBD2 (5 bases each). The CDR3 has 15 amino acids. Trimming left V 5 bases short and J 9 bases short, with 23 bases between. The germline CDR1 and CDR2 sequences are LNHDA and SQIVND (reference sequence). CDR3 DNA: TGTGCCAGTAGTCTACTCCGGGACCTGCCGGCCGTGCAGTACTTC. This gives the protein CASSLLRDLPAVQYF. The full variable domain, in which reference TRBV19 and TRBJ2-7 provide the parts outside the CDR3, is DGGITQSPKYLFRKEGQNVTLSCEQNLNHDAMYWYRQDPGQGLRLIYYSQIVNDFQKGDIAEGYSVSREKKESFPLTVTSAQKNPTAFYLCASSLLRDLPAVQYFGPGTRLTVT.

This clonotype turned up a few times. The genes are TRBV19 and TRBJ2-3; no reliable D call. The CDR3 length is 14 residues. V was trimmed by 2 bases and J by 4 bases, leaving 10 bases between them. The germline CDR1 and CDR2 sequences are LNHDA and SQIVND (reference sequence). The chain's CDR3 is CASSIKGIADTQYF. The CDR3 bases are TGTGCCAGTAGTATAAAAGGAATCGCAGATACGCAGTATTTT.